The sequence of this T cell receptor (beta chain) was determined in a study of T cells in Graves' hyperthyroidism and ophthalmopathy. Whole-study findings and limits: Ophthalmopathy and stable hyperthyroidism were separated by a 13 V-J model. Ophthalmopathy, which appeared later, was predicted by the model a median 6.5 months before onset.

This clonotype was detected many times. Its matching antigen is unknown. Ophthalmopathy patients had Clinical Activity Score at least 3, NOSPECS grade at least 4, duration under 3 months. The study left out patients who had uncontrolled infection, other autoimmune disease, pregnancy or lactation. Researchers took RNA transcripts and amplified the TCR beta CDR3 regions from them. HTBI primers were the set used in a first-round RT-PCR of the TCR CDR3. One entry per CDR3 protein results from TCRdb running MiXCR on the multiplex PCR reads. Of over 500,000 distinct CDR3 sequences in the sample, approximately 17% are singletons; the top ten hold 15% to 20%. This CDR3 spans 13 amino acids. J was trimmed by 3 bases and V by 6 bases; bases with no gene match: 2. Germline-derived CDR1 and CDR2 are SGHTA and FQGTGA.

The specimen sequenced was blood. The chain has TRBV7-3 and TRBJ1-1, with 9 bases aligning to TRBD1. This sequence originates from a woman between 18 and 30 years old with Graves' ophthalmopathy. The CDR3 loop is CASRRTGDTEAFF. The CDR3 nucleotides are TGTGCCAGCAGACGGACAGGGGACACTGAAGCTTTCTTT. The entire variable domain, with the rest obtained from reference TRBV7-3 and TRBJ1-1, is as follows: GAGVSQTPSNKVTEKGKYVELRCDPISGHTALYWYRQSLGQGPEFLIYFQGTGAADDSGLPNDRFFAVRPEGSVSTLKIQRTERGDSAVYLCASRRTGDTEAFFGQGTRLTVV.